This T cell receptor (beta chain) was sequenced during a study of blood T cell repertoires in COVID-19. This CDR3 has 15 amino acids. In germline, CDR1 is SGHTA, CDR2 FQGTGA. V was trimmed by 0 bases and J by 1 base, leaving 7 bases between them. Individuals drawn from around 24 US areas were about 18 to 100 years old. Participants in the exposed group had met a COVID-19 case in the 2 weeks before joining the study. This table comes from immunoSEQ multiplex PCR, and its TCRdb copy is limited to in-frame clones, with some not included. This sample has more than 350,000 clones, with around nine tenths found just once.

The chain recombines TRBV7-3 with TRBJ1-5; D is uncertain. The sequence was collected from a woman aged 18-29 years who had been exposed to COVID-19. What was sequenced was PBMCs or T cells enriched from blood (not recorded which). CDR3: CASSLTAGSNQPQHF. The CDR3, as DNA: TGTGCCAGCAGCTTAACTGCCGGGAGCAATCAGCCCCAGCATTTT.